The rows below give T cell receptor beta chains drawn from one sample of a study of T cell repertoires in cytomegalovirus infection. The antigens these receptors bind are not known. TCRdb independently ran MiXCR on the reads; one entry per CDR3 protein. The table shows approximately 49,000 distinct CDR3 sequences, with 15% to 25% occurring only once. The sequences come from CD8+ T cells from cultured PBMCs, collected from culture after CMV antigen stimulation. Every receptor here comes from a human donor in good health (CMV status not recorded). Some clones in this sample may be carry-over from other donors' samples. The CDR3 runs from the conserved cysteine through the conserved F or W. Each record gives: D gene, CDR3 length, clone size, J gene, V gene, CDR3 DNA, CDR3 protein. A D gene is named only where the DNA matches it firmly. Some rows mark clone size as missing; the rest say once, few, many or name a class of expanded clone.

NA 13 NA TRBJ2-5 TRBV6-2/TRBV6-3 TGTACCAGCAGACTATCGTACCAAGAGACCCAGTACTTC CTSRLSYQETQYF
NA 15 few TRBJ2-5 TRBV7-9 TGTGCCAGCAGCTTAGAGCTCGGTTGGCAAGAGACCCAGTACTTC CASSLELGWQETQYF
NA 12 NA TRBJ1-1 TRBV6-8 TGTGCCAGCAGAATAGGGGTCGCTGAAGCTTTCTTT CASRIGVAEAFF
TRBD1 12 few TRBJ1-5 TRBV7-6 TGTGCCAGCAGCTACAGGGGACAGCCCCAGCATTTT CASSYRGQPQHF
TRBD1 14 once TRBJ1-5 TRBV12-3/TRBV12-4 TGTGCCAGCAGAGGACAGGGCTACAATCAGCCCCAGCATTTT CASRGQGYNQPQHF
NA 11 NA TRBJ2-7 TRBV7-2 TGTGCCAGCAGCCCGACCTACGAGCAGTACTTC CASSPTYEQYF
TRBD1 14 few TRBJ2-1 TRBV9 TGTGCCAGCAGCGCAGGCCAACAGGGGAATGAGCAGTTCTTC CASSAGQQGNEQFF
TRBD1 15 few TRBJ1-5 TRBV12-3/TRBV12-4 TGTGCCAGCAGTTTAGTCTCAGGGGGCGGTCAGCCCCAGCATTTT CASSLVSGGGQPQHF
NA 17 few TRBJ2-3 TRBV7-2 TGTGCCAGCAGCTTAGCGCGAGTCGATGGTGGGACGGATACGCAGTATTTT CASSLARVDGGTDTQYF
NA 17 many TRBJ2-3 TRBV4-1 TGCGCCAGCAGCCCCCGTCGCTTCAGGAGCCTCACAGATACGCAGTATTTT CASSPRRFRSLTDTQYF
TRBD1 17 few TRBJ1-1 TRBV7-8 TGTGCCAGCAGTTCCTCGATAAGCGGGACAGGGTACACTGAAGCTTTCTTT CASSSSISGTGYTEAFF
NA 13 medium-sized TRBJ2-2 TRBV6-2/TRBV6-3 TGTGCCAGCAGATGGGGACTCGGAGGGGAGCTGTTTTTT CASRWGLGGELFF
TRBD1 16 few TRBJ2-5 TRBV6-8 TGTGCCAGCAGTTATTGGGTTACAGGGGGCATCGAGACCCAGTACTTC CASSYWVTGGIETQYF
TRBD1 14 NA TRBJ2-1 TRBV5-1 TGCGCCAGCAGCTTAGGACAGGGGCTCAATGAGCAGTTCTTC CASSLGQGLNEQFF
NA 12 NA TRBJ2-3 TRBV2 TGTGCCAGCAGCGGACCCACAGATACGCAGTATTTT CASSGPTDTQYF
NA 12 NA TRBJ2-7 TRBV7-2 TGTGCCAGCAGCCCCGATCGGTACGAGCAGTACTTC CASSPDRYEQYF
TRBD1 14 NA TRBJ1-2 TRBV12-3/TRBV12-4 TGTGCCAGCAGCCCCGGGACAGGGGCTTCCGGCTACACCTTC CASSPGTGASGYTF
NA 16 once TRBJ1-1 TRBV6-5 TGTGCCAGCAGTTACCGGACCAAGACGATGAACACTGAAGCTTTCTTT CASSYRTKTMNTEAFF
NA 14 once TRBJ2-7 TRBV29-1 TGCAGCGTTAACCCGGGACTCCGACCCTACGAGCAGTACTTC CSVNPGLRPYEQYF
NA 16 NA TRBJ2-1 TRBV12-3/TRBV12-4 TGTGCCAGCAGTTTGAGCGCTAGCTGGGGGAGAAATGAGCAGTTCTTC CASSLSASWGRNEQFF
NA 14 NA TRBJ2-7 TRBV6-5 TGTGCCAGCAGTTACTCGATCGGTCGATACGAGCAGTACTTC CASSYSIGRYEQYF
NA 12 few TRBJ1-5 TRBV7-8 TGTGCCAGCAGCTATGGGACGGACCCCCAGCATTTT CASSYGTDPQHF
NA 16 NA TRBJ2-1 TRBV7-6 TGTGCCAGCAGCCCAAGGACTGGGGCCTCCTACAATGAGCAGTTCTTC CASSPRTGASYNEQFF
NA 12 few TRBJ2-5 TRBV12-3/TRBV12-4 TGTGCCAGCAGTTTATTGTGGGAGACCCAGTACTTC CASSLLWETQYF
NA 14 NA TRBJ2-7 TRBV7-9 TGTGCCAGCAGCCTATTGACAGACTCCTACGAGCAGTACTTC CASSLLTDSYEQYF
TRBD2 15 few TRBJ2-7 TRBV7-9 TGTGCCAGCAGCATTAGCGGGGGGCCCACCTACGAGCAGTACTTC CASSISGGPTYEQYF
TRBD2 11 NA TRBJ2-1 TRBV9 TGTGCCAGCAGCGTGGGGCGGGAGAAGTTCTTC CASSVGREKFF
NA 13 NA TRBJ2-7 TRBV20-1 TGCAGTGCTAGAGGCGTCGACTCCTACGAGCAGTACTTC CSARGVDSYEQYF
NA 13 many TRBJ2-3 TRBV29-1 TGCAGCGTTGAGAGGGGTACCACAGATACGCAGTATTTT CSVERGTTDTQYF